This entry lists 17 T cell receptor beta chains sequenced from one sample in a study of blood T cell repertoires in COVID-19. Profiling relied on immunoSEQ multiplex PCR, and the TCRdb table lists in-frame clones only, not all of them. The profile shows 30,000 to 45,000 clones, around 90% of them singletons. Sample: peripheral blood. Source of these receptors: a human donor in a cohort sampled during active COVID-19.

The rearrangement uses TRBV10-2 and TRBJ2-5; 11 positions agree with TRBD2. Germline CDR1 reads WSHSY; CDR2 reads SAAADI. V dropped 4 bases and J dropped 5; count of bases not matched to a gene: 9. CDR3 size: 16 residues. The CDR3 region has the DNA TGCGCCAGCAGTGGGCCCCGGACTAGCGGGTTTGAGACCCAGTACTTC. Translation: CASSGPRTSGFETQYF.

Details on this clone: This specimen includes other DNA sequences encoding the same CDR3. This chain joins TRBV19 and TRBJ2-3; the match to TRBD2 covers 8 bases. This CDR3 contains 16 residues. V dropped 5 bases and J dropped 7; count of bases not matched to a gene: 14. The germline CDR1 and CDR2 sequences are LNHDA and SQIVND (reference sequence). The CDR3 bases are TGTGCCAGTAGTTCGAGAACTAGCGGAAGGGAAAATACGCAGTATTTT. It encodes CASSSRTSGRENTQYF.

The chain employs TRBV5-1 and TRBJ2-5, with D maybe TRBD1 (5 bases). This CDR3 contains 13 residues. CDR1 is SGHRS and CDR2 is YFSETQ in the germline V gene. The V and J ends lost 8 bases and 2 bases respectively, with 13 bases between them. This chain's CDR3 is CASKGRVQETQYF. CDR3 nucleotides: TGCGCCAGTAAGGGCAGGGTGCAAGAGACCCAGTACTTC.

The genes are TRBV6-2 or TRBV6-3 and TRBJ1-5; 9 nucleotides agree with TRBD1. The CDR3 consists of 16 residues. Trimming removed 4 bases from V and 1 base from J; junction bases left unmatched: 5. CDR1 is MNHEY, CDR2 SVGEGT, per germline. CDR3 sequence reads: CASSSVTGGSNQPQHF. In DNA form, the CDR3 reads TGTGCCAGCAGTTCCGTGACAGGGGGAAGCAATCAGCCCCAGCATTTT.

This sequence joins TRBV4-1 and TRBJ1-4; perhaps TRBD1 as D (5 bases). V was cut by 2 bases and J by 2 bases, with 9 bases left in between. The CDR3 is 15 amino acids. Germline V gene sequence: CDR1 MGHRA, CDR2 YSYEKL. CDR3 sequence (DNA): TGCGCCAGCAGCCAACCCCGACAGACTAATGAAAAACTGTTTTTT. Translated, it gives CASSQPRQTNEKLFF.

The chain links TRBV18 to TRBJ1-1; possibly TRBD1 for D (6 bases). This CDR3 is built from 14 residues. V lost 10 bases and J lost 5, with 20 bases in between. Germline CDR1 and CDR2: KGHSH and LQKENI. CDR3 bases: TGTGCCACCCTTATAAACAGGGCAGAGACTGAAGCTTTCTTT. It is translated as CATLINRAETEAFF.

J is TRBJ2-5 and V is TRBV4-2, with a tentative D call TRBD2 (6 bases). Trimming removed 3 bases from V and 2 bases from J, with 10 bases in between. The CDR3 is made up of 14 amino acids. Germline V gene sequence: CDR1 LGHNA, CDR2 YNFKEQ. As DNA, the CDR3 is TGTGCCAGCAGCCAGCGGACTACACAAGAGACCCAGTACTTC. It translates to CASSQRTTQETQYF.

V usage is TRBV5-1 and J usage is TRBJ2-7; 12 nucleotides agree with TRBD2. After removal of 0 bases from V and 7 bases from J, the junction contained 8 bases not matched to a gene. The CDR3 covers 16 residues. In germline, CDR1 is SGHRS, CDR2 YFSETQ. CDR3 protein: CASSLVASGRAREQYF. CDR3 DNA sequence: TGCGCCAGCAGCTTGGTCGCTAGCGGGAGGGCCCGGGAGCAGTACTTC.

The chain employs TRBV18 and TRBJ2-3, with 10 bases identical to TRBD2. The germline gives CDR1 KGHSH, CDR2 LQKENI. V lost 2 bases and J lost 1; bases outside the gene matches: 6. The CDR3 contains 17 residues. In nucleotides, the CDR3 is TGTGCCAGCTCACCAAGCGGGGGGGCCGGGGGCACAGATACGCAGTATTTT. This translates into CASSPSGGAGGTDTQYF.

The CDR3 DNA reads TGTGCCAGCAGCCATCAATCCGGTGATGAGCAGTTCTTC. Its translation is CASSHQSGDEQFF. The rearrangement uses TRBV3-1 (or the pseudogene TRBV3-2) and TRBJ2-1, with unresolved D. V lost 3 bases to trimming and J lost 8 bases, with 11 bases between them. The CDR3 sequence is 13 residues long. CDR1 and CDR2 (germline): LGHDT, YNNKEL (reference sequence).

The chain links TRBV27 to TRBJ1-2, with 8 bases identical to TRBD1. CDR3 length equals 15 residues. Germline V CDR1 and CDR2: MNHEY, SMNVEV (reference sequence). V lost 6 bases and J lost 3; bases outside the gene matches: 9. CDR3 nucleotide sequence: TGTGCCAGCAGGGAACAGACAGGGGAGGACTATGGCTACACCTTC. Protein product: CASREQTGEDYGYTF.

The genes are TRBV7-3 and TRBJ2-5; 7 nucleotides align to TRBD2. Trimming cost V 5 bases and J 5 bases; bases outside gene matches: 5. Germline-derived CDR1 and CDR2 are SGHTA and FQGTGA. The CDR3 spans 13 residues. Written as DNA, the CDR3 is TGTGCCAGCAGCCCGTCAGCGGGGGAGACCCAGTACTTC. Encoded protein: CASSPSAGETQYF.

This rearrangement joins TRBV15 to TRBJ1-1; a weak D match, TRBD1 (5 bases). The length of the CDR3 is 17 residues. Deletions cut 1 base from V and 0 bases from J, with 15 bases between. The germline V gene encodes CDR1 LNHNV and CDR2 YYDKDF (reference sequence). The CDR3 here is CATSRGLTGFMNTEAFF. The CDR3 DNA sequence: TGTGCCACCAGCAGAGGCCTAACAGGTTTCATGAACACTGAAGCTTTCTTT.

This clone occurred once. The chain joins TRBV19 to TRBJ2-1; D is perhaps TRBD1 (6 bases). The germline gives CDR1 LNHDA, CDR2 SQIVND (reference sequence). V was trimmed by 1 base and J by 5 bases, leaving 9 bases between them. This CDR3 spans 14 amino acids. CDR3 sequence: CASSIGDNHNEQFF. CDR3 DNA: TGTGCCAGTAGTATAGGGGACAATCACAATGAGCAGTTCTTC.

This clone has only one observation. The J gene is TRBJ1-6, the V gene TRBV7-9, with 7 bases identical to TRBD1. The germline CDR1 and CDR2 sequences are SEHNR and FQNEAQ (reference sequence). The CDR3 contains 12 residues. Trimming took 5 bases from V and 10 from J; bases not matched to a gene: 2. The CDR3 is CASSDRDSPLHF. The CDR3 DNA reads TGTGCCAGCAGCGACAGGGACTCACCCCTCCACTTT.

This chain joins TRBV5-1 and TRBJ2-5; D may be TRBD2 (7 bases). Germline lookup yields CDR1 SGHRS and CDR2 YFSETQ. V was shortened by 3 bases and J by 2 bases, with 14 bases between the two germline ends. CDR3 size: 15 residues. CDR3 DNA: TGCGCCAGCAGCTACGACCGGGGGGCGCAAGAGACCCAGTACTTC. Translated: CASSYDRGAQETQYF.

The chain recombines TRBV6-5 with TRBJ1-5, with D uncertain. The V gene lost 6 bases and the J gene lost 0 bases, with 6 bases spanning the gap. The germline V gene has CDR1 MNHEY and CDR2 SVGAGI. This CDR3 spans 13 amino acids. This CDR3 reads CASRQNSNQPQHF. The CDR3 region has the DNA TGTGCCAGCAGACAGAATAGCAATCAGCCCCAGCATTTT.